Described below is a single T cell receptor beta chain sequence and its context. This clonotype was seen a few times. Its recognized antigen is unknown. Per-nucleotide qualities are absent, and no much larger clonotype sits a single base away. CDR1 MNHEY and CDR2 SVGEGT are derived from the germline V gene. Trimming takes 2 bases off V and 0 bases off J; junction bases not matched to a gene: 6. Spanning cysteine to phenylalanine, the CDR3 consists of 18 amino acids. Left in the record is the CDR3 DNA by itself, 54 bases read in frame from the first base. The entry originates in a study of molecular identifiers for immune sequencing clone quantification (dated by TCRdb to between 2018 and 2020). Some background on the complete study: For a replicate experiment, the RNA from either approximately 20,000 or 100,000 naive CD8 T cells was divided into five aliquots, and four of those aliquots went on to sequencing. This methods study benchmarked molecular-identifier clustering-based TCR repertoire sequencing (MIDCIRS) and TCR RNA copy counting, using CD8 T cells to do so. Results the study describes overall, beyond this receptor: Modeling indicated approximately 3 TCR RNA copies recovered per cell, compared with roughly 9.7 by digital PCR, which implies a capture efficiency of 25% to 35%. A single cell's worth of spiked-in Jurkat TCR RNA was reported detectable even among 900,000 to 1,000,000 naive CD8 T cells. Without barcode sub-clustering, chimeric consensus sequences inflated TCR diversity; chimeras reached as high as 47%. In CMV-specific effector cells, clones with more than 20 RNA copies contained over 97% of molecules, whereas in naive cells such clones contained under 1% of molecules. Highly expanded clone sizes could be underestimated because identical TCR molecules may share a barcode. The naive libraries included spiked-in Jurkat TCR RNA (approximately ten copies' worth), and this RNA is not part of the donor repertoire.

The library relied on PCR. The sequencer listed for this sample is NextSeq 500. Bulk TCR libraries were made following a previously described method, with the TCR primers given in Table S5. The Qiagen AllPrep DNA/RNA kit was used to purify total RNA. Before analysis, reads from multiple sequencing runs of the same library were pooled. As for how the authors treated the data: Only reads with exact TCR constant sequence were kept, trimmed to 150 nt, and grouped by their 12-nt molecular barcodes. Reads in each barcode group were sub-clustered using a 15% Levenshtein threshold, and a quality-weighted consensus sequence was built for each RNA molecule. Non-functional sequences were filtered out, along with any lower-count sequence sitting one edit away from another sequence. Based on fitting two negative binomial distributions, any barcode sub-cluster with under 20% of the maximum read count was discarded. Clones were called with MiXCR by TCRdb after fastp trimmed the public reads at Q25, and only in-frame beta chains were retained. Rows matching on CDR3 protein sequence are summarized as one entry with the most common DNA and genes. TCRdb's processing, not the authors', yielded these V and J calls. The sample table records just over 95,000 distinct CDR3 sequences; approximately 25% of these occur just once. The top ten clonotypes cover approximately 0.91% of the sample.

Libraries of naive CD8 T cells were generated from roughly 20,000 to 1,000,000 sorted cells, with 10%, 30% or 50% of the purified RNA used. On a BD FACSAria II, naive CD8 T cells were FACS-sorted as CD8+CD4-CCR7+CD45RA+ and collected into RLT Plus buffer. Approximately eleven TCR copies' worth of Jurkat RNA were spiked into 20,000-1,000,000 naive CD8 T cell samples to test detection sensitivity. Enrichment of CD8 T cells was performed with RosetteSep CD8+ T Cell Enrichment Cocktail and Ficoll-Paque, after which ACK red cell lysis was carried out. The receptor's source is a human donor in good health. Some libraries in this study had Jurkat cell RNA spiked in. Input material: naive CD8+ T cells from blood, with Jurkat cell RNA spiked in. This specimen's cell subset or site label, per the study, means: FACS-sorted CD8+CD4-CCR7+CD45RA+ naive T cells. The receptor chain draws on TRBV6-2 or TRBV6-3 and TRBJ2-1; a stretch of 11 junction bases matches TRBD2. The bases are TGTGCCAGCAGTTACAACCTAGCGGGAGGACCCTCCTACAATGAGCAGTTCTTC. Protein translation: CASSYNLAGGPSYNEQFF.